Listed here are 8 T cell receptor beta chains from one sample, sequenced in a study of blood T cell repertoires in COVID-19. Some clones are missing from TCRdb's copy, which holds only in-frame ones; the method was immunoSEQ multiplex PCR. The sample records under 350,000 clones, less than 90% being singletons. What was sequenced was peripheral blood. The receptors shown here come from a man between 60 and 70 years old who had recovered from COVID-19.

This clone was seen a few times. V usage is TRBV19 and J usage is TRBJ2-2, with D possibly being TRBD2 (5 bases). This CDR3 is built from 16 residues. The germline CDR1 and CDR2 sequences are LNHDA and SQIVND (reference sequence). Trimming removed 3 bases at V and 4 bases at J, with 15 bases between. The CDR3 nucleotides read TGTGCCAGTAGTATGAGAGAGGGCCGCGTCACCGGGGAGCTGTTTTTT. Translating it yields CASSMREGRVTGELFF.

This clone was recorded a few times. The chain is built from TRBV21-1 and TRBJ1-3. TRBV21-1 is termed a pseudogene. The CDR3 contains 15 residues. The CDR3 DNA sequence: TGTGCCAGCAGCTTTACGTCCGGGGTCGGAAACACCATATATTTT. It translates to CASSFTSGVGNTIYF.

The chain links TRBV5-1 to TRBJ2-2; 10 bases align to TRBD2. Trimming took 1 base from V and 6 from J; bases not matched to a gene: 3. Germline V CDR1 and CDR2: SGHRS, YFSETQ. This CDR3 has 15 amino acids. The CDR3: CASSLTSGIPGELFF. DNA of the CDR3: TGCGCCAGCAGCTTGACTAGCGGGATCCCCGGGGAGCTGTTTTTT.

This clone was seen just once. The chain couples TRBV5-5 to TRBJ2-2, with a tentative D call TRBD1 (6 bases). Germline CDR1 SGHKS, CDR2 YYEKEE (reference sequence). Deletions cut 5 bases from V and 1 base from J, with 9 bases between. This CDR3 is built from 14 residues. CDR3 coding DNA: TGTGCCAGCAGTTCGACAGGGAACACCGGGGAGCTGTTTTTT. Translating it yields CASSSTGNTGELFF.

This clone has only one observation. One end of the junction fails to match germline, which may point to a read error. This rearrangement joins TRBV14 to TRBJ2-5; D gene ambiguous. Looked up from germline, CDR1 is SGHDN and CDR2 is FVKESK. The CDR3 has 12 residues. CDR3 amino acids: CASSQAASLLDF. For the CDR3, the DNA is TGTGCCAGCAGCCAAGCGGCTAGTTTGTTAGACTTC.

The chain has TRBV2 and TRBJ1-2, with 8 bases identical to TRBD1. CDR3 size: 15 residues. Germline CDR1 is SNHLY and CDR2 is FYNNEI. Unmatched junction bases numbered 6, after V lost 3 bases and J lost 3 bases. CDR3 nucleotides: TGTGCCAGCAGTGACCCTTCGGGACAGGACTATGGCTACACCTTC. Translated, it gives CASSDPSGQDYGYTF.

The chain joins TRBV5-1 to TRBJ2-5; 9 positions agree with TRBD2. The germline CDR1 and CDR2 sequences are SGHRS and YFSETQ. Germline trimming cut 0 bases from V and 3 bases from J; bases unmatched to any gene: 3. The CDR3 is 15 residues long. This chain's CDR3 is CASSLAGTSKETQYF. The CDR3 nucleotides read TGCGCCAGCAGCTTGGCCGGGACTAGCAAAGAGACCCAGTACTTC.

The chain joins TRBV5-1 to TRBJ1-3; D gene uncertain. The germline V and J ends were trimmed by 4 bases and 0 bases, with 11 bases remaining between them. This CDR3 has 15 amino acids. Germline assignment: CDR1 SGHRS and CDR2 YFSETQ. The CDR3 spells CASSPTGNSGNTIYF. The CDR3 region has the DNA TGCGCCAGCAGCCCCACCGGGAACTCTGGAAACACCATATATTTT.